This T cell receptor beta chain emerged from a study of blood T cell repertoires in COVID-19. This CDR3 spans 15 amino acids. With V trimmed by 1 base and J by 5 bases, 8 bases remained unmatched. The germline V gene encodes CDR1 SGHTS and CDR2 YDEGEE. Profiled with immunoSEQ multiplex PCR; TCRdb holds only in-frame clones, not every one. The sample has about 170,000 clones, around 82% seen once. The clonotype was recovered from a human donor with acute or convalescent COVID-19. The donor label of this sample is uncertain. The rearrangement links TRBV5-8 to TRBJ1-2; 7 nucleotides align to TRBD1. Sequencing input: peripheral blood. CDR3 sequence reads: CASSLLRGPSYGYTF. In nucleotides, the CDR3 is TGTGCCAGCAGCTTGTTAAGGGGGCCCTCTTATGGCTACACCTTC. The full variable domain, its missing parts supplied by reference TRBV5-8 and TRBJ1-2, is EAGVTQSPTHLIKTRGQQATLRCSPISGHTSVYWYQQALGLGLQFLLWYDEGEERNRGNFPPRFSGRQFPNYSSELNVNALELEDSALYLCASSLLRGPSYGYTFGSGTRLTVV.